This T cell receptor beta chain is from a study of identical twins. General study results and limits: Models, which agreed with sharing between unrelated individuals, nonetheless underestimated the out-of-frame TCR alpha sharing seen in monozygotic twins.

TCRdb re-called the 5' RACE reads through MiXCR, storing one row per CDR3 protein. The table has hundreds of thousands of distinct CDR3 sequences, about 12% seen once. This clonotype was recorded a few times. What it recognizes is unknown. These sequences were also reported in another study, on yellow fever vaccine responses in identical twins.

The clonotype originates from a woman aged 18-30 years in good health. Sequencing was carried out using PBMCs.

The CDR3 loop is CAIKDQGDGTDTQYF. In DNA form, the CDR3 reads TGTGCCATCAAGGATCAGGGGGATGGCACAGATACGCAGTATTTT. J is TRBJ2-3 and V is TRBV10-3; 7 bases are a match to TRBD1. This CDR3 region has 15 residues. The germline CDR1 and CDR2 sequences are ENHRY and SYGVKD. The J segment lost 1 base and the V segment lost 7 bases, leaving 8 bases of the junction unmatched.